Shown below are 25 T cell receptor beta chains from a single sample sequenced in a study of T cell clonotyping in hematopoietic cell transplantation. Time point specified: recipient sample about 28 days before transplant, after cytoreduction. The data were produced by immunoSEQ multiplex PCR, yet TCRdb's version contains in-frame clones alone and is incomplete. The repertoire holds about 69,000 clones, almost 97% seen once, with approximately 1.8% in the top ten. The specimen was peripheral blood mononuclear cells, collected before stem cell transplant. The receptors originated from a woman aged 45-65 years with acute myeloid leukemia. Some clones in this sample may be carry-over from other donors' samples.

The chain combines TRBV7-3 with TRBJ2-5, with D unclear. CDR1 is SGHTA, CDR2 FQGTGA, per germline. The CDR3 covers 14 residues. Trimming took 4 bases from V and 1 from J, leaving 10 bases between them. The CDR3 sequence is CASSSNGGQETQYF. CDR3 nucleotide sequence: TGTGCCAGCAGCTCTAACGGCGGCCAAGAGACCCAGTACTTC.

The CDR3 bases are TGTGCCAGCAGCTTTGTCGGCTTTGAAGCTTTCTTT. Protein sequence: CASSFVGFEAFF. The rearrangement uses TRBV7-2 and TRBJ1-1; D uncertain. Per germline, CDR1 SGHTA and CDR2 FQGNSA. There are 12 residues in the CDR3. V was cut by 3 bases and J by 7 bases, with 9 bases left in between.

J is TRBJ2-1 and V is TRBV14; TRBD1 might be the D (7 bases). There are 16 residues in the CDR3. With 4 bases removed from V and 5 bases from J, the gap between germline ends came to 18 bases. CDR1 is SGHDN, CDR2 FVKESK, per germline. CDR3 in amino acids: CASSLRDSLTNNEQFF. In DNA form, the CDR3 reads TGTGCCAGCAGCCTGCGGGACAGCCTTACCAACAATGAGCAGTTCTTC. Based on the CDR3 plus reference TRBV14 and TRBJ2-1, the full variable domain is EAGVTQFPSHSVIEKGQTVTLRCDPISGHDNLYWYRRVMGKEIKFLLHFVKESKQDESGMPNNRFLAERTGGTYSTLKVQPAELEDSGVYFCASSLRDSLTNNEQFFGPGTRLTVL.

The chain recombines TRBV11-2 with TRBJ1-1, with D tentatively TRBD1 (5 bases). V lost 1 base to trimming and J lost 4 bases, with 10 bases between them. The CDR3 is 14 residues long. Germline loops: CDR1 SGHAT, CDR2 FQNNGV. CDR3 in amino acids: CASSLAPGTTEAFF. The CDR3 nucleotides are TGTGCCAGCAGCTTAGCGCCGGGGACCACTGAAGCTTTCTTT.

This chain uses TRBV6-5 with TRBJ2-1; 9 positions match TRBD2. The CDR3 length is 15 residues. Per germline, CDR1 MNHEY and CDR2 SVGAGI. J gave up 8 bases and V 3 bases, and 8 bases lay outside the gene matches. This CDR3 reads CASSYRAGGPDEQFF. CDR3 sequence (DNA): TGTGCCAGCAGTTATCGTGCGGGAGGGCCGGATGAGCAGTTCTTC.

The chain carries TRBV2 and TRBJ2-2; maybe TRBD2 (5 bases). Germline CDR1 SNHLY, CDR2 FYNNEI. The CDR3 contains 15 residues. The ends were cut back, 5 bases at V and 0 bases at J, with 10 bases in the middle. The DNA of the CDR3 is TGTGCCAGCAGTCTCAGCGGAGCGAACACCGGGGAGCTGTTTTTT. Amino acids: CASSLSGANTGELFF.

The chain has TRBV6-9 and TRBJ2-7; 14 bases fit TRBD2. V shed 6 bases, J shed 4 bases, and the junction held 11 bases outside the gene matches. Germline values: CDR1 MNHGY, CDR2 SVAAGI. The CDR3 is 17 amino acids. CDR3 residues: CASRPRLAGGLTYEQYF. The CDR3 DNA sequence: TGTGCCAGCAGACCAAGACTAGCGGGAGGGTTGACGTACGAGCAGTACTTC.

This clone has just a few counts. This chain joins TRBV5-1 and TRBJ1-1; D gene ambiguous. Trimming left V 5 bases short and J 3 bases short, with 8 bases between. The CDR3 totals 12 residues. Germline-derived CDR1 and CDR2 are SGHRS and YFSETQ. Written as DNA, the CDR3 is TGCGCCAGCAGGGAGGCGGACACTGAAGCTTTCTTT. This translates into CASREADTEAFF.

This chain links TRBV11-3 with TRBJ2-1, with 8 bases matching TRBD1. The J segment lost 2 bases and the V segment lost 5 bases, leaving 5 bases of the junction unmatched. Germline assignment: CDR1 SGHNT and CDR2 YENEEA. There are 15 residues in the CDR3. The CDR3 loop is CASSIRTGTYNEQFF. CDR3 nucleotides: TGTGCCAGCAGCATTCGGACAGGGACCTACAATGAGCAGTTCTTC.

Only one count was recorded for this clone. The genes are TRBV10-2 and TRBJ2-3; 8 bases fit TRBD1. CDR1 and CDR2 from the germline V gene are WSHSY and SAAADI. The CDR3 totals 15 residues. V lost 4 bases, J lost 4 bases, and 7 bases stayed unmatched. CDR3 in amino acids: CASSGTGKGADTQYF. The CDR3 coding sequence is TGCGCCAGCAGTGGGACAGGGAAAGGCGCAGATACGCAGTATTTT.

The chain combines TRBV2 with TRBJ1-1; D not certain. Trimming took 7 bases from V and 1 from J, leaving 7 bases between them. Per germline, CDR1 SNHLY and CDR2 FYNNEI. The CDR3 spans 12 residues. The chain's CDR3 is CASKMGNTEAFF. The CDR3 DNA follows: TGTGCCAGCAAGATGGGGAACACTGAAGCTTTCTTT. The full variable domain, with the rest looked up from reference TRBV2 and TRBJ1-1, is EPEVTQTPSHQVTQMGQEVILRCVPISNHLYFYWYRQILGQKVEFLVSFYNNEISEKSEIFDDQFSVERPDGSNFTLKIRSTKLEDSAMYFCASKMGNTEAFFGQGTRLTVV.

This chain joins TRBV11-3 and TRBJ2-2; D remains ambiguous. Trimming shortened V by 2 bases and J by 1 base, and 23 bases separated the two germline ends. Looked up from germline, CDR1 is SGHNT and CDR2 is YENEEA. This CDR3 comprises 20 residues. As DNA, the CDR3 is TGTGCCAGCAGCTTAAGTTTCCCTTTGGACGGAACCATGAACACCGGGGAGCTGTTTTTT. Its protein product is CASSLSFPLDGTMNTGELFF.

The genes are TRBV6-6 and TRBJ1-2; TRBD1 matches 7 bases. The V segment lost 0 bases and the J segment 1 base; nucleotides outside the gene matches: 2. The length of the CDR3 is 15 residues. Germline V gene lookup returns CDR1 MNHNY and CDR2 SVGAGI (reference sequence). Written as DNA, the CDR3 is TGTGCCAGCAGTTACTCCGGGACAGATAACTATGGCTACACCTTC. Translating it yields CASSYSGTDNYGYTF.

The rearrangement uses TRBV27 and TRBJ1-5; D may be TRBD1 (5 bases). This CDR3 region has 14 residues. Germline V gives CDR1 MNHEY, CDR2 SMNVEV (reference sequence). V was shortened by 5 bases and J by 2 bases, with 10 bases between the two germline ends. In nucleotides, the CDR3 is TGTGCCAGCAGTGGGGCTGGGGGCAATCAGCCCCAGCATTTT. Its protein product is CASSGAGGNQPQHF.

The V gene is TRBV2, the J gene TRBJ1-5, with 9 bases that match TRBD1. Losses at the gene ends were 5 bases for V and 6 bases for J; bases not matched to a gene: 8. Per germline, CDR1 SNHLY and CDR2 FYNNEI. The length of the CDR3 is 15 residues. This CDR3 reads CASSKGQGDTQPQHF. CDR3 nucleotide sequence: TGTGCCAGCAGTAAGGGACAGGGTGACACTCAGCCCCAGCATTTT.

The V call is TRBV6-6, the J call TRBJ1-5; possibly TRBD1 for D (6 bases). Germline V gene data show CDR1 as MNHNY and CDR2 as SVGAGI (reference sequence). The CDR3 covers 15 residues. The V gene lost 5 bases and the J gene lost 5 bases, with 16 bases spanning the gap. The CDR3 DNA reads TGTGCCAGCAGTCGTAAGGGGGAGGGATATCAGCCCCAGCATTTT. Amino acid sequence: CASSRKGEGYQPQHF.

The chain employs TRBV5-8 and TRBJ1-5, with D perhaps matching TRBD1 (5 bases). This CDR3 comprises 13 residues. Germline V gene sequence: CDR1 SGHTS, CDR2 YDEGEE. Trimming took 7 bases from V and 7 from J, leaving 15 bases between them. The CDR3 DNA sequence: TGTGCCAGCGGCACTCAGAGGGGACAGCCCCAGCATTTT. Residues: CASGTQRGQPQHF.

The CDR3 sequence is CASSRLAGGQNIQYF. The CDR3 DNA sequence: TGTGCCAGCAGCCGACTAGCGGGAGGGCAAAACATTCAGTACTTC. The rearrangement uses TRBV4-2 and TRBJ2-4; TRBD2 matches 14 bases. The CDR3 totals 15 residues. Germline loops: CDR1 LGHNA, CDR2 YNFKEQ. The trim removed 4 bases at V and 5 bases at J, leaving 1 base unmatched.

The chain employs TRBV6-1 and TRBJ2-2; 10 nucleotides line up with TRBD1. Germline assignment: CDR1 MNHNS and CDR2 SASEGT. The CDR3 runs to 15 residues. V lost 5 bases and J lost 4; bases outside the gene matches: 4. The CDR3 DNA reads TGTGCCAGCAGTTCAGGGGACAGGGGCACCGGGGAGCTGTTTTTT. Encoded protein: CASSSGDRGTGELFF.

This chain joins TRBV5-1 and TRBJ2-5, with 11 bases fitting TRBD2. Germline V gene sequence: CDR1 SGHRS, CDR2 YFSETQ. This CDR3 comprises 17 residues. With 4 bases clipped from V and 0 bases from J, the junction kept 8 bases outside the gene matches. The CDR3 reads CASSRRASGGYQETQYF. In DNA, the CDR3 is TGCGCCAGCAGCCGCCGAGCTAGCGGGGGGTACCAAGAGACCCAGTACTTC.

The chain employs TRBV6-5 and TRBJ1-1, with D uncertain. This CDR3 has 15 amino acids. Trimming took off 1 base at V and 2 bases at J, with 11 bases between the two ends. Germline lookup yields CDR1 MNHEY and CDR2 SVGAGI. DNA for the CDR3: TGTGCCAGCAGTTACTGGGGAATCAGCAACACTGAAGCTTTCTTT. It specifies CASSYWGISNTEAFF.

The rearrangement uses TRBV10-1 and TRBJ2-7; D is ambiguous. The germline V gene has CDR1 WNHNN and CDR2 SYGVQD (reference sequence). This CDR3 is 14 amino acids long. V was shortened by 3 bases and J by 6 bases, with 15 bases between the two germline ends. CDR3 nucleotides: TGCGCCAGCAGTGACCCGCTGACATTGGGCGAGCAGTACTTC. This gives the protein CASSDPLTLGEQYF.

This sequence joins TRBV11-2 and TRBJ2-7; TRBD2 might be the D (6 bases). This CDR3 contains 14 residues. The V end lost 6 bases, the J end lost 0 bases, and 12 bases lay between the germline ends. CDR1 SGHAT and CDR2 FQNNGV come from the germline V gene. The CDR3 region is CASRHSGSSYEQYF. The DNA of the CDR3 is TGTGCCAGCAGGCATAGCGGATCCTCCTACGAGCAGTACTTC.

The chain recombines TRBV10-3 with TRBJ1-3; D is possibly TRBD1 (6 bases). Germline-derived CDR1 and CDR2 are ENHRY and SYGVKD. The V gene lost 2 bases and the J gene lost 4 bases, with 12 bases spanning the gap. CDR3 size: 15 residues. CDR3 protein: CAISEVQGLGNTIYF. The CDR3 region has the DNA TGTGCCATCAGTGAGGTGCAGGGGCTAGGAAACACCATATATTTT.

The chain uses TRBV2 and TRBJ2-7; D possibly matches TRBD1 or TRBD2 (5 bases each). The CDR3 is 15 amino acids. V gave up 2 bases and J gave up 0 bases, with 11 bases separating them. CDR1 SNHLY and CDR2 FYNNEI come from the germline V gene. CDR3 amino acids: CASSEHGAISYEQYF. As DNA, the CDR3 is TGTGCCAGCAGTGAACACGGGGCGATCTCCTACGAGCAGTACTTC.